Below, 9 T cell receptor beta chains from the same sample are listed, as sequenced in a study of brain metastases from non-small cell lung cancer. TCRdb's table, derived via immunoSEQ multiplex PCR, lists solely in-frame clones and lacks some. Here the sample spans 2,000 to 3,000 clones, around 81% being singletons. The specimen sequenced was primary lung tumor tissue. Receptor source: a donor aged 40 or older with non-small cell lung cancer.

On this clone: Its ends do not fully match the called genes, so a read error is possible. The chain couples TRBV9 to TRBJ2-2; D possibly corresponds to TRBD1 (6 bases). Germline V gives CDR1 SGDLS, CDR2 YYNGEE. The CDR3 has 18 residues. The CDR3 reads CASSVQGRIRPLSGKLFF. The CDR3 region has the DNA TGTGCCAGCAGCGTACAGGGGCGGATTCGCCCCCTGTCCGGGAAGCTGTTTTTT.

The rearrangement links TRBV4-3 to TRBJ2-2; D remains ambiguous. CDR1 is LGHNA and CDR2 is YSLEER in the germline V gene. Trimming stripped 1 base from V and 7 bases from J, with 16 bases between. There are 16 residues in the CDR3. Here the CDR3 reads CASSQVGRGSNGELFF. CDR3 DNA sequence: TGCGCCAGCAGCCAAGTAGGGCGCGGCAGTAACGGGGAGCTGTTTTTT.

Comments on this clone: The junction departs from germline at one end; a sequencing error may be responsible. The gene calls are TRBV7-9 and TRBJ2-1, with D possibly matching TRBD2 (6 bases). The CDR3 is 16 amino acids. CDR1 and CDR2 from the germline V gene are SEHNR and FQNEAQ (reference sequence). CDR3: CASSLVRRGIYNEQFF. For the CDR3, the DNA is TGTGCCAGTAGCTTAGTGCGGCGCGGGATTTACAATGAGCAGTTCTTC.

The CDR3: CASSEVGLANEKLFF. The CDR3 coding sequence is TGTGCCAGCAGTGAAGTAGGGTTGGCTAATGAAAAACTGTTTTTT. V and J are TRBV6-1 and TRBJ1-4; D gene ambiguous. CDR3 size: 15 residues. CDR1 is MNHNS, CDR2 SASEGT, per germline. Deletions cut 1 base from V and 3 bases from J, with 9 bases between.

This CDR3 reads CASSYSTKGATEAFF. The CDR3 DNA is TGTGCCAGCAGTTACTCGACGAAGGGGGCAACTGAAGCTTTCTTT. The rearrangement uses TRBV6-5 and TRBJ1-1; 7 nucleotides line up with TRBD1. The length of the CDR3 is 15 residues. Trimming at V came to 0 bases and at J to 5 bases, leaving 6 bases not matched to a gene. CDR1 and CDR2 from the germline V gene are MNHEY and SVGAGI.

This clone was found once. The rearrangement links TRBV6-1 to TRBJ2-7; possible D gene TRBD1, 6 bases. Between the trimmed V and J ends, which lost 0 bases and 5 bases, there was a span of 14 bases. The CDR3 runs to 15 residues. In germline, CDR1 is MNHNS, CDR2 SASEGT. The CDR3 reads CASSEAQGSKHEQYF. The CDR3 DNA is TGTGCCAGCAGTGAAGCGCAGGGGAGTAAGCACGAGCAGTACTTC.

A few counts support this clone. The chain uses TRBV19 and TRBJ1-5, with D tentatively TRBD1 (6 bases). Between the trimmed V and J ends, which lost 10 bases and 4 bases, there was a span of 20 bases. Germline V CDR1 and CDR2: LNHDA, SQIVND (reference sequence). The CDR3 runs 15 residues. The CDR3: CATQGGNPGNQPQHF. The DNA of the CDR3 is TGTGCCACCCAAGGGGGGAATCCAGGGAATCAGCCCCAGCATTTT.

CDR3 amino acids: CATSDRYVTYNEQFF. The CDR3 region has the DNA TGTGCCACCAGTGACCGCTACGTGACCTACAATGAGCAGTTCTTC. V gene TRBV24-1 combines with J gene TRBJ2-1, with D uncertain. Germline V CDR1 and CDR2: KGHDR, SFDVKD. V was shortened by 4 bases and J by 2 bases, with 11 bases between the two germline ends. The length of the CDR3 is 15 residues.

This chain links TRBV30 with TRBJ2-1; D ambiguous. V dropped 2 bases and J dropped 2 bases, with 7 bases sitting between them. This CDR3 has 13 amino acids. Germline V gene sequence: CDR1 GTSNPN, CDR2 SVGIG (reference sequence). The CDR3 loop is CAWSSEAYNEQFF. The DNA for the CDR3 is TGTGCCTGGAGTTCGGAAGCCTACAATGAGCAGTTCTTC.